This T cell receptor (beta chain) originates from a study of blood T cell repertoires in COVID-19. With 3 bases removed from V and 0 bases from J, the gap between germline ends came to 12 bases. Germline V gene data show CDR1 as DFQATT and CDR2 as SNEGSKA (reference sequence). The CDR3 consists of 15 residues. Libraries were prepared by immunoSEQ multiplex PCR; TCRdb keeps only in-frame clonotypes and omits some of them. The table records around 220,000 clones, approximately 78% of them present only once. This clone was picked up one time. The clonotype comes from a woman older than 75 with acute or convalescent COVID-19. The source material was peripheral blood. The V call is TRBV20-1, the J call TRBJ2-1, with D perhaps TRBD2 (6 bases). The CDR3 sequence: CSASYGGSSYNEQFF. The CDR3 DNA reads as TGCAGTGCTAGTTATGGGGGGAGCTCCTACAATGAGCAGTTCTTC.